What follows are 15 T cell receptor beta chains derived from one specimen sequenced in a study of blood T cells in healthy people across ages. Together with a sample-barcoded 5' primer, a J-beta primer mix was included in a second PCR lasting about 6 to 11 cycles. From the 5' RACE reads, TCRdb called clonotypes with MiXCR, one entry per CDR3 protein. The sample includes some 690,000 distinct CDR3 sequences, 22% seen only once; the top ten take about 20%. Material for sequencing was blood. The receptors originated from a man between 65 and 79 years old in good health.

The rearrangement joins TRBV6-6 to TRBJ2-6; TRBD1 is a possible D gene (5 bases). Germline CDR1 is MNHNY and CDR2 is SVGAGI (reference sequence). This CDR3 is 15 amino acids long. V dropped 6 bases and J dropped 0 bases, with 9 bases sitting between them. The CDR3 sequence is CASSRQLSGANVLTF. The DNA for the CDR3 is TGTGCCAGCAGCCGACAGCTCTCTGGGGCCAACGTCCTGACTTTC.

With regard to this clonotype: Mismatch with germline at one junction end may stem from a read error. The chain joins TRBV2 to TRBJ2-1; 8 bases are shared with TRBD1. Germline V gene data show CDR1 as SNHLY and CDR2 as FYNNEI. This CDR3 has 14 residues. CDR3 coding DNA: TGTGCCAGCGGTCCCGGGACAGGAGTCCACGAGCAGTATTTC. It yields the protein CASGPGTGVHEQYF.

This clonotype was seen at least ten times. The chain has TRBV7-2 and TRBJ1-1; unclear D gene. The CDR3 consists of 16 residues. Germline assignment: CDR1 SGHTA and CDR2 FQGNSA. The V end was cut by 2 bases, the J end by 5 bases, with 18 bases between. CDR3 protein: CASSLRTQLGGTEAFF. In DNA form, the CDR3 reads TGTGCCAGCAGCTTAAGAACCCAACTAGGAGGGACTGAAGCTTTCTTT.

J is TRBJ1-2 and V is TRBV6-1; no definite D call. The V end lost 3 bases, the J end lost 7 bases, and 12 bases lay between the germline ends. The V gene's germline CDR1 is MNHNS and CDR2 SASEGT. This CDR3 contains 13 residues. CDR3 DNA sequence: TGTGCCAGCAGTGAGCGAAGGTACGGTGGCTACACCTTC. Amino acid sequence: CASSERRYGGYTF.

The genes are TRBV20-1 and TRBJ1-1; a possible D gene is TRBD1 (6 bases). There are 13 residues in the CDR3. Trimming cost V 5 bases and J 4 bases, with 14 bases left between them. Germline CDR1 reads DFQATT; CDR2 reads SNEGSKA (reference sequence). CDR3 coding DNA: TGCAGTGCTTCACAGGGTGGTGTCACTGAAGCTTTCTTT. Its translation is CSASQGGVTEAFF.

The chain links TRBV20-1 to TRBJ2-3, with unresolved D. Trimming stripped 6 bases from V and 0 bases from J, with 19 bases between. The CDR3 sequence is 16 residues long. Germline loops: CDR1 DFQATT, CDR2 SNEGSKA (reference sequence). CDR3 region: CSAPRVSAYSTDTQYF. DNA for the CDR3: TGCAGTGCCCCAAGAGTTAGTGCGTATAGCACAGATACGCAGTATTTT.

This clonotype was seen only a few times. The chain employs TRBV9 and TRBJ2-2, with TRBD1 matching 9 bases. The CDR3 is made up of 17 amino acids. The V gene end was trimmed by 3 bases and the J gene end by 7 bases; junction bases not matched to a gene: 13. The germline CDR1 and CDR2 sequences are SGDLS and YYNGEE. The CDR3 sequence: CASSEGQGKSLGGELFF. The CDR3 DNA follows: TGTGCCAGCAGCGAGGGACAGGGTAAATCCCTTGGCGGGGAGCTGTTTTTT.

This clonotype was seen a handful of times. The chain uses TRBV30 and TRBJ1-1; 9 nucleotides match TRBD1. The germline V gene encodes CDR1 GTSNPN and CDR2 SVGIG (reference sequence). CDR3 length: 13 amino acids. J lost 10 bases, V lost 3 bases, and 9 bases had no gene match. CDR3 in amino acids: CAWREDRGRRAFF. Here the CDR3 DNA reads TGTGCCTGGAGAGAGGACAGGGGACGGCGAGCTTTCTTT.

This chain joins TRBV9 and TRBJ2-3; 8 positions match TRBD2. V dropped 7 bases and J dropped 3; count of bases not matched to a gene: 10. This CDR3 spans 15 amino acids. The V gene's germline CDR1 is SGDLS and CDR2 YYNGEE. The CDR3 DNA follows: TGTGCCAGCGGCCCCGGACTAGCTAGGACAGATACGCAGTATTTT. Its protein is CASGPGLARTDTQYF. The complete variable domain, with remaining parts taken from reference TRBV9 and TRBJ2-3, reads DSGVTQTPKHLITATGQRVTLRCSPRSGDLSVYWYQQSLDQGLQFLIQYYNGEERAKGNILERFSAQQFPDLHSELNLSSLELGDSALYFCASGPGLARTDTQYFGPGTRLTVL.

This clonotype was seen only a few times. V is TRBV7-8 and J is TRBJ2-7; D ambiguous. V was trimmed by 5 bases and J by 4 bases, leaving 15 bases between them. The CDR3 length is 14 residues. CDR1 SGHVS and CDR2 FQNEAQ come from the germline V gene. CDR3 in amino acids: CASSPLGQAYEQYV. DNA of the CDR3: TGTGCCAGCAGCCCCCTCGGGCAGGCTTACGAGCAGTACGTC.

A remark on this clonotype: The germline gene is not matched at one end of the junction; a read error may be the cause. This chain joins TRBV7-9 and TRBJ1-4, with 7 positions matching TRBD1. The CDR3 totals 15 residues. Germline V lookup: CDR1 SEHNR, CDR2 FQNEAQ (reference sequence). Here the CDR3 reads CANSQLTGPNEKLFF. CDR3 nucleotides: TGTGCCAACAGCCAACTGACAGGGCCCAATGAAAAACTGTTTTTT.

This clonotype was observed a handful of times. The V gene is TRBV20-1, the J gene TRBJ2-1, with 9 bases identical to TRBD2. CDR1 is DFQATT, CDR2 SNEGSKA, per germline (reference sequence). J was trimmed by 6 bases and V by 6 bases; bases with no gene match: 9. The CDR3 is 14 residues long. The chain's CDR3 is CSAKTAGGTNEQFF. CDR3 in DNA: TGCAGTGCCAAAACAGCGGGAGGAACCAATGAGCAGTTCTTC.

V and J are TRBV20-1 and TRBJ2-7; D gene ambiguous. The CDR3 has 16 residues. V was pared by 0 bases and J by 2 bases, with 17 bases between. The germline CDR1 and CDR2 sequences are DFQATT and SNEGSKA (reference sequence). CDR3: CSARDRRLGLTYEQYF. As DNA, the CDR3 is TGCAGTGCTAGAGATCGTCGGTTGGGCCTAACCTACGAGCAGTACTTC.

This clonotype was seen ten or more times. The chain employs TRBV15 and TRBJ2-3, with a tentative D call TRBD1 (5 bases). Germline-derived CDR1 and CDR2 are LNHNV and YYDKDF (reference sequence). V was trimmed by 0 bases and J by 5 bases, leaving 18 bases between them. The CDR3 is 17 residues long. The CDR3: CATSRDIGSGNLDTQYF. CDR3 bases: TGTGCCACCAGCAGAGATATTGGGTCAGGGAACTTAGATACGCAGTATTTT.

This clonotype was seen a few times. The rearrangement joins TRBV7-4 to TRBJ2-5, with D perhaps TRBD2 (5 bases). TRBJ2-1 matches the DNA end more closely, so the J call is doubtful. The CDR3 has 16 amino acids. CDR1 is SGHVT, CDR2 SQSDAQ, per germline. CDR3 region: CASSLGRGSLGNEQFF. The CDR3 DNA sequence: TGTGCCAGCAGCTTAGGCCGGGGATCATTAGGCAATGAGCAGTTCTTC.